This T cell receptor beta chain originates from a study of blood T cell repertoires in COVID-19 (dated by TCRdb to about 2020). As for the study more broadly: The collaborator samples originated in the United States, Italy and Spain and spanned the acute and convalescent phases of COVID-19. Where HLA class I and class II types were available, the types were taken from metadata supplied by the sample provider, not from assay-based typing. The dataset comprised deeply sampled blood TCRbeta repertoires from subjects exposed to, actively infected with, or recovered from COVID-19. The material from the prospective study consisted of cDNA or gDNA derived from T cells, B-cell-depleted T cells, or PBMCs. The samples were drawn from two sources: the first 160 participants of the ongoing ImmuneRACE study, and some 1,300 subjects contributed by 6 global collaborators. Nearly every sample came with metadata listing a de-identified subject ID, COVID-19 status, age in years and sex. The repertoires were made available in a free public database intended to serve as a resource for research on the immune response to SARS-CoV-2. What the work shows at the level of the full study, not this receptor alone: The amount of clinical and demographic metadata varied by source and participant and was provided uncurated.

As encoded in the germline V gene (reference sequence), CDR1 is GTSNPN while CDR2 is SVGIG. Trimming takes 2 bases from V and 4 bases from J, and the germline ends sit 15 bases apart. Spanning cysteine to phenylalanine, the CDR3 consists of 14 amino acids. The only DNA kept is the CDR3, 42 bases in frame from the first base. This clone came up a few times. Its target antigen remains unknown. No quality values exist for individual bases; no much larger clone is one base distant. In the prospective study, participants were about 18 to 100 years old, resided in about two dozen geographic areas of the United States, and were enrolled through a virtual design. In the prospective study, participants were assigned to cohorts based on the clinical history participants reported in a screening survey and a study questionnaire. Recovered participants in ImmuneRACE Cohort 3 were defined by two consecutive negative NP/OP PCR tests, clearance by a healthcare professional, or resolution of symptoms. Each participant in the prospective study had whole blood, serum and a nasopharyngeal or oropharyngeal swab collected by mobile phlebotomists. Prospective study participants could optionally give additional blood draws and questionnaires over an approximately 2-month period. Prospective study blood samples were shipped either frozen or at room temperature before DNA extraction.

TCRbeta CDR3 regions were amplified from genomic DNA using the immunoSEQ Assay, a bias-controlled multiplex PCR. On the study's bioinformatics: The number of nucleated cells in each sample was estimated from the amplification of reference gene primers within the assay. To quantify the absolute abundance of each unique TCRbeta CDR3 rearrangement, sequence reads were collapsed and filtered. For each sample, productive Simpson clonality was calculated as the square root of Simpson's diversity index across productive rearrangements. This immuneACCESS table, as held by TCRdb, lists in-frame sequences with V and J called but not all clones. Of the missing ones, under half trace to an unresolved V gene in checked studies; the others have no known cause. That table gives V, J and clone size, and the DNA gave D and trimming. The sample table holds about 280,000 clones, of which approximately 81% were seen once. The top ten clonotypes cover 2.5% to 3% of the sample.

The sequenced sample consisted of PBMCs or T cells enriched from blood (not recorded which). The clonotype originates from a woman aged 50 to 60 who had recovered from COVID-19. The chain uses TRBV30 and TRBJ2-7; the D region possibly corresponds to TRBD1 (5 bases align). The sequenced DNA is TGTGCCTGGAGTACCTCGTGGGGCCGGTACGAGCAGTACTTC. The resulting protein is CAWSTSWGRYEQYF.